This record concerns one T cell receptor (beta chain) sequence. Its antigen is unknown. From germline, CDR1 is SGHDT and CDR2 YYEEEE. Trimming took 0 bases from V and 8 from J, leaving 12 bases between them. The CDR3 is 14 amino acids. TCRdb processed the reads anew with MiXCR; each CDR3 protein has one entry. The data hold approximately 1,000,000 distinct CDR3 sequences, with less than 35% observed a single time. The sample originates from a study of T cell repertoires in cytomegalovirus infection. Study background: CMV epitopes used comprised recently identified HLA-C-restricted ones and well-studied HLA-B-restricted ones.

The chain links TRBV5-6 to TRBJ1-3; D call uncertain. The specimen was cultured CD8+ T cells from PBMCs, collected from culture after CMV antigen stimulation. The sequence was obtained from a human donor in good health (CMV status not recorded). Some clones in this sample may be carry-over from other donors' samples. The CDR3 DNA reads TGTGCCAGCAGCTTGGGCAGACCGGCGGACACCATATATTTT. This codes for CASSLGRPADTIYF.